The entry that follows covers one TCR beta chain sequence. Its antigen is unknown. Trimming removed 2 bases at V and 4 bases at J, with 12 bases between. Germline values: CDR1 SGHNT, CDR2 YYREEE (reference sequence). This CDR3 has 14 amino acids. Blood sampling was done at baseline, cycle 4 day 1, and cycle 7 day 1. The data were taken from a study of OX40 agonist ivuxolimab in advanced cancers. Sequenced by immunoSEQ multiplex PCR; TCRdb stores in-frame clones only, minus some. The sample includes tens of thousands of clones, over 80% of them seen just once. Findings and caveats of the study: Not determined was the antigen specificity of the expanded peripheral T cells.

The specimen was CD4+ or CD8+ T cells sorted from blood, collected in a trial of the OX40 agonist ivuxolimab. The chain carries TRBV5-4 and TRBJ1-2; maybe TRBD1 (6 bases). The clonotype originates from an adult with an advanced solid tumor such as melanoma, head and neck, liver or kidney cancer. In DNA form, the CDR3 reads TGTGCCAGCAGCTTAGGGGGGGTTGGCTATGGCTACACCTTC. Its translation is CASSLGGVGYGYTF.